The text below deals with one TCR beta chain. The data were taken from a study of blood T cell repertoires in COVID-19. Study details: Sites in the United States, Italy and Spain provided acute and convalescent COVID-19 samples.

The CDR3 spans 17 residues. The junction had 11 bases not matched to a gene; V was cut back by 4 bases and J by 1 base. Germline-derived CDR1 and CDR2 are LGHNA and YSLEER. This table comes from immunoSEQ multiplex PCR, and its TCRdb copy is limited to in-frame clones, with some not included. The table has roughly 180,000 clones, approximately 80% seen once. Someone with COVID-19 had been met by exposed participants within 2 weeks before study entry. The chain uses TRBV4-3 and TRBJ1-1, with TRBD1 matching 8 bases. The material sequenced was PBMCs or T cells enriched from blood (not recorded which). The sequence came from a man in his fifties or sixties who had been exposed to COVID-19. The CDR3 nucleotides are TGCGCCAGCAGCCGGCAGCAGGGGGCTTTTGAGAACACTGAAGCTTTCTTT. It specifies CASSRQQGAFENTEAFF.